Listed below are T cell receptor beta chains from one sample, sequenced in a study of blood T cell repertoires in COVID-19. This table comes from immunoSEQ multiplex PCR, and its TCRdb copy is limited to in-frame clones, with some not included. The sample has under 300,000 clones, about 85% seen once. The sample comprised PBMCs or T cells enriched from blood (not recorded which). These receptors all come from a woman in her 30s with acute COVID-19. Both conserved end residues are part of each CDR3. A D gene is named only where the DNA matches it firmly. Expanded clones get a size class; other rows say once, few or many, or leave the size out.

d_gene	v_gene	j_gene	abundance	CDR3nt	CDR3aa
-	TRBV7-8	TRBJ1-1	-	TGTGCCAGCAGCTTCGGCAGGGCGAACACTGAAGCTTTCTTT	CASSFGRANTEAFF
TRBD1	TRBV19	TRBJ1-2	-	TGTGCCAGTAGTATAGAGATTGGGACAGGGAACTATGGCTACACCTTC	CASSIEIGTGNYGYTF
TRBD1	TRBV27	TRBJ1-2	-	TGTGCCAGCAGTTTCCGACAGGGAGTAATTTATGGCTACACCTTC	CASSFRQGVIYGYTF
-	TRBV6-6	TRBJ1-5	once	TGTGCCAGCCAAGTTGCGGACACGTATCAGCCCCAGCATTTT	CASQVADTYQPQHF
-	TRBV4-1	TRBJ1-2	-	TGCGCCAGCAGCCAAGGACAGGAAATGGGCGGCTACACCTTC	CASSQGQEMGGYTF
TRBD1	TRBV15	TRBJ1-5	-	TGTGCCACCAGCAGAGGAGGGACAGTTGCTGGGGTTCAGCCCCAGCATTTT	CATSRGGTVAGVQPQHF
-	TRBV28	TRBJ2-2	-	TGTGCCAGCATAGACAGCTCGAACACCGGGGAGCTGTTTTTT	CASIDSSNTGELFF
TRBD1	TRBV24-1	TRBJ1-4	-	TGTGCCACCAGGACAGGGGATGGTGAAAAACTGTTTTTT	CATRTGDGEKLFF
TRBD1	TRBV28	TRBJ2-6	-	TGTGCCAGCAGTCGGGACAGCTCTGGGGCCAACGTCCTGACTTTC	CASSRDSSGANVLTF
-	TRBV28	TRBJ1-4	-	TGTGCCAGCACCTCGGGGGGCCTTGAGGAAAAACTGTTTTTT	CASTSGGLEEKLFF
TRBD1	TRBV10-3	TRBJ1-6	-	TGTGCCATCAGTGAGGTACAGGGGGATCCCCTCCACTTT	CAISEVQGDPLHF
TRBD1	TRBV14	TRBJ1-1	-	TGTGCCAGCAGCCAAAGACCAGGGGGCGCGACCGCTTTCTTT	CASSQRPGGATAFF
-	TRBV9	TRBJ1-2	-	TGTGCCAGCAGCGATCCCGGCGGGGTTGGCTATGGCTACACCTTC	CASSDPGGVGYGYTF
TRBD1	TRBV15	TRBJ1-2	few	TGTGCCACCAGCAGAGTCGGGACAGCCAACTATGGCTACACCTTC	CATSRVGTANYGYTF
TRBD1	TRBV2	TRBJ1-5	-	TGTGCCAGCAGTGAAGCGAGGGACAGGGGAAGCAATCAGCCCCAGCATTTT	CASSEARDRGSNQPQHF
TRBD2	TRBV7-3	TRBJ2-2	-	TGTGCCAGCAGCGCACTAGCGGGGGGTGACACCGGGGAGCTGTTTTTT	CASSALAGGDTGELFF
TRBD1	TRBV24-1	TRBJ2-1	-	TGTGCCACCAGTGATCCCCGGACAGGGCTAAACAATGAGCAGTTCTTC	CATSDPRTGLNNEQFF
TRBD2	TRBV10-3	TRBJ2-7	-	TGTGCCATCAGTTCGATCGGGACTAGCGGGGTAGCAGACTACGAGCAGTACTTC	CAISSIGTSGVADYEQYF
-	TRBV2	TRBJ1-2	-	TGTGCCAGCAGTAAAACAGGCACGGGTGGCTATGGCTACACCTTC	CASSKTGTGGYGYTF
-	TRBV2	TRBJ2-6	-	TGTGCCAGCCCAGGCAGGGAGGCTGGGGCCAACGTCCTGACTTTC	CASPGREAGANVLTF
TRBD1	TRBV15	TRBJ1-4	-	TGTGCCACCAGCAGATATGACAGGGCCGAAAAACTGTTTTTT	CATSRYDRAEKLFF
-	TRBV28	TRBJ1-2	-	TGTGCCAGCACCCTGGCAGGACACGTCTATGGCTACACCTTC	CASTLAGHVYGYTF
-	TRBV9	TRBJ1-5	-	TGTGCCAGCAGCGTTTCAGGCAATCAGCCCCAGCATTTT	CASSVSGNQPQHF
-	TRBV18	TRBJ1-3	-	TGTGCCAGCTCGCAGGGGACGGCTGGAAACACCATATATTTT	CASSQGTAGNTIYF
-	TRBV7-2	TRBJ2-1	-	TGTGCCAGCAGCTATGGCGGGGAACGGGGCAATGAGCAGTTCTTC	CASSYGGERGNEQFF
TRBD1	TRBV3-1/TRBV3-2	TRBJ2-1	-	TGTGCCAGCAGCCCCCGGGACAGGAGATACAATGAGCAGTTCTTC	CASSPRDRRYNEQFF
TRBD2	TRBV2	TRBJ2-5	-	TGTGCCAGCAGTGAAGCGACTAGCGGGAAGGGAGAGACCCAGTACTTC	CASSEATSGKGETQYF
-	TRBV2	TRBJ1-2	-	TGTGCCAGCAGGGCAGGGGAGCTCTCAGTGGATGGCTACACCTTC	CASRAGELSVDGYTF
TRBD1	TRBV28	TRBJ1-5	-	TGTGCCAGCAGCAACGACAGGGCATATAGCAATCAGCCCCAGCATTTT	CASSNDRAYSNQPQHF
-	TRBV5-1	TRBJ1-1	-	TGCGCCAGCAGCTTGGTGCGACACTCGAACACTGAAGCTTTCTTT	CASSLVRHSNTEAFF
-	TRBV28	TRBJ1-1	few	TGTGCCAGCAGCCGGAGCGGGGGGCCCACTGAAGCTTTCTTT	CASSRSGGPTEAFF
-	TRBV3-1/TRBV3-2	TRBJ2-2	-	TGTGCCAGCAGCCAAGACAGGGGAACTTACGCCGGGGAGCTGTTTTTT	CASSQDRGTYAGELFF
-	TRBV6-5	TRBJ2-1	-	TGTGCCAGCATTCGTGGGACAAGGCAGTTCTTC	CASIRGTRQFF
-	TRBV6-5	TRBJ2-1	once	TGTGCCAGCAGCCGGACAGCGGTTAACAATGAGCAGTTCTTC	CASSRTAVNNEQFF
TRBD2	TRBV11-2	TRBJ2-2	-	TGTGCCAGCAGCTTAGATGGTCTAGCGGGAGGTACCGGGGAGCTGTTTTTT	CASSLDGLAGGTGELFF
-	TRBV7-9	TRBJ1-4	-	TGTGCCAGCAGCAAACCTCAGGGAAATGAAAAACTGTTTTTT	CASSKPQGNEKLFF
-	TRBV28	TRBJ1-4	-	TGTGCCAGCAGTCCGGCAACTAATGAAAAACTGTTTTTT	CASSPATNEKLFF
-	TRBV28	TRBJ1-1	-	TGTGCCAGCAGTGGGAGGGTATGGTTCACTGAAGCTTTCTTT	CASSGRVWFTEAFF
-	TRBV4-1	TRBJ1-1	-	TGCGCCAGCAGCCAAGCCAGGCTTAATGAAGCTTTCTTT	CASSQARLNEAFF
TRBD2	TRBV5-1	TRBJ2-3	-	TGCGCCAGCAGCTTCCGGGCCCGGGAGGGCACAGATACGCAGTATTTT	CASSFRAREGTDTQYF
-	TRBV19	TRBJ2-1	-	TGTGCCAGTAGACCCAGGGGCTCCTACAATGAGCAGTTCTTC	CASRPRGSYNEQFF
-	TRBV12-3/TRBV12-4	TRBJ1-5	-	TGTGCCAGCGGGAGAACTTATCAGCCCCAGCATTTT	CASGRTYQPQHF
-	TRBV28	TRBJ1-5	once	TGTGCCACCAACCGGGGGGCCAGCAATCAGCCCCAGCATTTT	CATNRGASNQPQHF
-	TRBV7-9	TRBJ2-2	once	TGTGCCAGCAGCTTATACACCCCGAACACCGGGGAGCTGTTTTTT	CASSLYTPNTGELFF
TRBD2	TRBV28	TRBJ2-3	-	TGTGCCAGCAGCCCCGGGGGGGGCACAGATACGCAGTATTTT	CASSPGGGTDTQYF
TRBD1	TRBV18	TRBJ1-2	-	TGTGCCAGCTCACCTTACAGGGGTGCTGGCTACACCTTC	CASSPYRGAGYTF
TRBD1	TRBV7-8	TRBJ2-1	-	TGTGCCAGCAGCGACCGGGACAGGGTCTACAATGAGCAGTTCTTC	CASSDRDRVYNEQFF
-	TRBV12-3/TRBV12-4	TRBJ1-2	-	TGTGCCAGCAGCCCGACAGGAAACCATGGCTACACCTTC	CASSPTGNHGYTF
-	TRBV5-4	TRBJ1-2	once	TGTGCCAGCAGCTCGGGGGGGGACTATGGCTACACCTTC	CASSSGGDYGYTF
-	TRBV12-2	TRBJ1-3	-	TGTGCAAGTAGTAGGCTGGGTAGCGGAAACACCATATATTTT	CASSRLGSGNTIYF
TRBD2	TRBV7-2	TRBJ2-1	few	TGTGCCAGCAGCTTACCCACCTTTAGCGGGAGGGCCAATGAGCAGTTCTTC	CASSLPTFSGRANEQFF
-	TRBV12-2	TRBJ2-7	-	TGTGCAAGTCACCCTGGAGGGACTAGCGGGGTCGATACCTACGAGCAGTACTTC	CASHPGGTSGVDTYEQYF
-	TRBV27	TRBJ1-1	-	TGTGCCAGCAGTTCTAGGGGAAACACTGAAGCTTTCTTT	CASSSRGNTEAFF
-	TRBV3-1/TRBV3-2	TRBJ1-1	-	TGTGCCAGCAGCCAAGACAGGGGTTCGAACACTGAAGCTTTCTTT	CASSQDRGSNTEAFF